This TCR beta chain was captured in a study of molecular identifiers for immune sequencing clone quantification. Study results and caveats: Clones carrying above 20 RNA copies accounted for over 97% of effector molecules, under 1% in naive cells.

Germline V gene data show CDR1 as MNHEY and CDR2 as SVGEGT. This CDR3 has 15 residues. Worth noting for this clonotype: Its antigen remains unknown. Germline and junction disagree at one end, which may indicate a read error.

TCRdb re-derived calls from the PCR reads in MiXCR, one entry per CDR3 protein. The sample gives some 590,000 distinct CDR3 sequences, less than 30% of which show up once; around 0.78% is in the top ten. Sequencing was performed on naive CD8+ T cells from blood, with Jurkat cell RNA spiked in. Documented subset: FACS-sorted CD8+CD4-CCR7+CD45RA+ naive T cells. The gene calls are TRBV6-2 or TRBV6-3 and TRBJ2-5; D remains unclear. The TCR comes from a human donor in good health. Some libraries in this study had Jurkat cell RNA spiked in. DNA of the CDR3: TGTGCCAGCAGTGACCGGGCAGGAGTAAAAGAGACCCAGCACTTC. This sequence encodes CASSDRAGVKETQHF.